This TCR beta chain was observed in a study of T cells in Graves' hyperthyroidism and ophthalmopathy. The investigators amplified TCR beta CDR3 regions from RNA transcripts. HTBI primers were employed in a first-round RT-PCR of the TCR CDR3. One entry per CDR3 protein, called by TCRdb with MiXCR from the multiplex PCR reads. The data hold around 420,000 distinct CDR3 sequences, with roughly 14% observed a single time. CDR3 length: 12 amino acids. V lost 5 bases, J lost 9 bases, and 11 bases lay in between. CDR1 and CDR2 (germline): MNHEY, SVGEGT. This TCR was sampled from a woman aged 18-29 years with Graves' hyperthyroidism. The specimen sequenced was blood. The rearrangement uses TRBV6-2 or TRBV6-3 and TRBJ2-1, with a tentative D call TRBD2 (5 bases). Written as DNA, the CDR3 is TGTGCCAGCAGTACTAGGTACGGTGAGCAGTTCTTC. Translated, it gives CASSTRYGEQFF.